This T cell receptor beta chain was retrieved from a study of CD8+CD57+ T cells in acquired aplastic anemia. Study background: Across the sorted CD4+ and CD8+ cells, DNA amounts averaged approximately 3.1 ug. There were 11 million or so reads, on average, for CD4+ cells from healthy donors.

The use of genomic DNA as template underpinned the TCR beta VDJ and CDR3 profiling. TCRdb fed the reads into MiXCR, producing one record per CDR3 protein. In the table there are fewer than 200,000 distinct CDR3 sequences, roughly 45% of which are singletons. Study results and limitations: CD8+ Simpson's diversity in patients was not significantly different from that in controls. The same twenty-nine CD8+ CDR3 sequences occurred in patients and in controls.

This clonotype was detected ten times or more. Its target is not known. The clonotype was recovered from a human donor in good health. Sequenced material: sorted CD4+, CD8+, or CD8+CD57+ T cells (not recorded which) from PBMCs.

In DNA form, the CDR3 reads TGCAGTGCTGCACAGGGGGCAAGCACTGAAGCTTTCTTT. Its protein is CSAAQGASTEAFF. The chain joins TRBV20-1 to TRBJ1-1, with TRBD1 matching over 9 bases. The CDR3 runs to 13 residues. Germline trimming cut 5 bases from V and 4 bases from J; bases unmatched to any gene: 5. CDR1 and CDR2 from the germline V gene are DFQATT and SNEGSKA (reference sequence).